Below are 28 T cell receptor beta chains sequenced from a single sample in a study of T cell changes during pregnancy in multiple sclerosis. Profiled with immunoSEQ multiplex PCR; TCRdb holds only in-frame clones, not every one. Among roughly 32,000 clones listed, 70% to 90% were seen once. The material sequenced was CD8+ T cells from peripheral blood mononuclear cells, taken in the third trimester of pregnancy. Receptors were obtained from a female donor with multiple sclerosis, enrolled in a pregnancy study.

CDR3 coding DNA: TGTGCCAGCAGCTCCGGAACAGGGGCCTACGAGCAGTACTTC. Translation gives CASSSGTGAYEQYF. This chain uses TRBV13 with TRBJ2-7; TRBD1 aligns across 7 bases. Per germline, CDR1 PRHDT and CDR2 FYEKMQ (reference sequence). With V trimmed by 4 bases and J by 2 bases, 5 bases remained unmatched. This CDR3 is 14 amino acids long. The complete variable domain, with remaining parts taken from reference TRBV13 and TRBJ2-7, reads AAGVIQSPRHLIKEKRETATLKCYPIPRHDTVYWYQQGPGQDPQFLISFYEKMQSDKGSIPDRFSAQQFSDYHSELNMSSLELGDSALYFCASSSGTGAYEQYFGPGTRLTVT.

The DNA for the CDR3 is TGCGCCAGCAGCCAGACTTCTGGAAACACCATATATTTT. This gives the protein CASSQTSGNTIYF. V gene TRBV10-1 combines with J gene TRBJ1-3; D remains ambiguous. CDR3 size: 13 residues. CDR1 and CDR2 (germline): WNHNN, SYGVQD (reference sequence). Trimming cost V 6 bases and J 1 base, with 7 bases left between them.

This rearrangement joins TRBV29-1 to TRBJ2-7; a possible D gene is TRBD1 (6 bases). From germline, CDR1 is SQVTM and CDR2 ANQGSEA. V was shortened by 5 bases and J by 0 bases, with 11 bases between the two germline ends. This CDR3 region has 13 residues. In nucleotides, the CDR3 is TGCAGCGTTACGCAGGGGAGCTCCTACGAGCAGTACTTC. Translation: CSVTQGSSYEQYF.

The chain is built from TRBV27 and TRBJ2-3; D may be TRBD2 (5 bases). The CDR3 is made up of 14 amino acids. Trimming left V 2 bases short and J 1 base short, with 7 bases between. Germline lookup yields CDR1 MNHEY and CDR2 SMNVEV (reference sequence). CDR3 residues: CASSLLSGTDTQYF. DNA for the CDR3: TGTGCCAGCAGTTTACTTAGCGGCACAGATACGCAGTATTTT.

The chain employs TRBV10-1 and TRBJ1-1, with D hard to call. With 5 bases removed from V and 11 bases from J, the gap between germline ends came to 12 bases. CDR1 is WNHNN and CDR2 is SYGVQD in the germline V gene (reference sequence). The CDR3 contains 11 residues. The CDR3: CASSQPGRAFF. The DNA of the CDR3 is TGCGCCAGCAGTCAGCCTGGGAGGGCTTTCTTT.

The chain uses TRBV27 and TRBJ1-2, with 7 bases identical to TRBD1. This CDR3 is 17 amino acids long. Germline V gives CDR1 MNHEY, CDR2 SMNVEV (reference sequence). The ends lost 8 bases at V and 0 bases at J; junction bases unmatched: 15. CDR3 nucleotide sequence: TGTGCCAGCGCGCTCGGGCCAGGGGGGAAATCTAACTATGGCTACACCTTC. This gives the protein CASALGPGGKSNYGYTF.

CDR3 region: CASSLGAGTEAFF. The CDR3, as DNA: TGTGCCAGCAGCTTGGGAGCAGGTACTGAAGCTTTCTTT. V gene TRBV13 combines with J gene TRBJ1-1; D call uncertain. Trimming cost V 3 bases and J 5 bases, with 10 bases left between them. Germline V gene lookup returns CDR1 PRHDT and CDR2 FYEKMQ (reference sequence). The CDR3 totals 13 residues.

The chain links TRBV6-1 to TRBJ2-5, with D possibly TRBD2 on 7 matching bases. CDR3 length: 15 amino acids. Trimming left V 6 bases short and J 1 base short, with 15 bases between. CDR1 and CDR2 (germline): MNHNS, SASEGT. This chain's CDR3 is CASREYGGPQETQYF. The CDR3 nucleotides are TGTGCCAGCAGGGAGTACGGGGGGCCCCAAGAGACCCAGTACTTC.

The gene calls are TRBV14 and TRBJ2-1; the D is unclear. Germline V lookup: CDR1 SGHDN, CDR2 FVKESK. The CDR3 consists of 11 residues. The germline V and J ends were trimmed by 3 bases and 8 bases, with 5 bases remaining between them. The CDR3 DNA is TGTGCCAGCAGCCAGACTTATGAGCAGTTCTTC. Translation gives CASSQTYEQFF. Full variable domain (missing parts from reference TRBV14 and TRBJ2-1): EAGVTQFPSHSVIEKGQTVTLRCDPISGHDNLYWYRRVMGKEIKFLLHFVKESKQDESGMPNNRFLAERTGGTYSTLKVQPAELEDSGVYFCASSQTYEQFFGPGTRLTVL.

The V call is TRBV2, the J call TRBJ2-5, with 7 bases identical to TRBD2. Germline V gives CDR1 SNHLY, CDR2 FYNNEI. CDR3 length: 17 amino acids. The V gene end was trimmed by 3 bases and the J gene end by 0 bases; junction bases not matched to a gene: 10. As DNA, the CDR3 is TGTGCCAGCAGTGATCTAGGTAGCGGGTCGTACCAAGAGACCCAGTACTTC. This gives the protein CASSDLGSGSYQETQYF.

The chain couples TRBV9 to TRBJ2-7; 11 bases line up with TRBD1. Germline trimming cut 3 bases from V and 5 bases from J; bases unmatched to any gene: 1. Germline V lookup: CDR1 SGDLS, CDR2 YYNGEE. The length of the CDR3 is 13 residues. The CDR3 here is CASSGGQGDEQYF. The CDR3 coding sequence is TGTGCCAGCAGCGGGGGACAGGGGGACGAGCAGTACTTC.

The chain couples TRBV11-2 to TRBJ2-1, with TRBD1 identical over 9 bases. With 0 bases clipped from V and 7 bases from J, the junction kept 10 bases outside the gene matches. Germline CDR1 SGHAT, CDR2 FQNNGV. CDR3 length: 17 residues. This CDR3 is CASSLDLRGQGLNEQFF. CDR3 DNA: TGTGCCAGCAGCTTAGATCTTAGGGGACAGGGTCTAAATGAGCAGTTCTTC. The full variable domain, with the rest looked up from reference TRBV11-2 and TRBJ2-1, is EAGVAQSPRYKIIEKRQSVAFWCNPISGHATLYWYQQILGQGPKLLIQFQNNGVVDDSQLPKDRFSAERLKGVDSTLKIQPAKLEDSAVYLCASSLDLRGQGLNEQFFGPGTRLTVL.

V usage is TRBV9 and J usage is TRBJ2-1; tentatively, D is TRBD2 (6 bases). This CDR3 contains 11 residues. CDR1 and CDR2 (germline): SGDLS, YYNGEE. V was pared by 8 bases and J by 8 bases, with 11 bases between. CDR3 residues: CARAWGDEQFF. In nucleotides, the CDR3 is TGTGCCAGGGCTTGGGGGGATGAGCAGTTCTTC.

The chain links TRBV6-5 to TRBJ2-1; D gene unclear. The CDR3 covers 11 residues. Germline loops: CDR1 MNHEY, CDR2 SVGAGI. The V end was cut by 5 bases, the J end by 4 bases, with 3 bases between. The CDR3 sequence is CASSQYNEQFF. In DNA, the CDR3 is TGTGCCAGCAGTCAATACAATGAGCAGTTCTTC.

This clone has just one count. The rearrangement joins TRBV9 to TRBJ2-3; 11 bases are a match to TRBD1. Trimming removed 4 bases from V and 5 bases from J; junction bases left unmatched: 9. The CDR3 has 16 amino acids. Germline loops: CDR1 SGDLS, CDR2 YYNGEE. The CDR3 bases are TGTGCCAGCAGCCCCCGGACAGGGGGCTCAGGAGATACGCAGTATTTT. Its protein is CASSPRTGGSGDTQYF.

This chain joins TRBV7-8 and TRBJ1-3; tentatively, D is TRBD1 (5 bases). V shed 8 bases and J shed 2 bases, with 7 bases lying between them. This CDR3 has 12 residues. Germline-derived CDR1 and CDR2 are SGHVS and FQNEAQ. CDR3 in DNA: TGTGCCAGCGAAGGGGCTGGAAACACCATATATTTT. Protein sequence: CASEGAGNTIYF.

This chain connects TRBV11-2 to TRBJ2-7; possibly TRBD2 for D (5 bases). V was pared by 5 bases and J by 7 bases, with 15 bases between. In germline, CDR1 is SGHAT, CDR2 FQNNGV. The CDR3 is 13 amino acids. The CDR3 loop reads CASSVTRSGEQYF. CDR3 nucleotide sequence: TGTGCCAGCAGCGTAACTAGGTCGGGGGAGCAGTACTTC.

The chain has TRBV4-1 and TRBJ2-7; D possibly corresponds to TRBD1 (7 bases). Germline-derived CDR1 and CDR2 are MGHRA and YSYEKL. Trimming left V 3 bases short and J 4 bases short, with 16 bases between. The length of the CDR3 is 15 residues. In DNA form, the CDR3 reads TGCGCCAGCAGCCATGGGGGGACAGAATCGTACGAGCAGTACTTC. Protein sequence: CASSHGGTESYEQYF.

CDR3 loop: CASSPAGTGTHEQYF. CDR3 nucleotides: TGCGCCAGCAGCCCGGCCGGGACAGGGACCCACGAGCAGTACTTC. The chain has TRBV5-1 and TRBJ2-7, with 9 bases fitting TRBD1. Per the germline V gene, CDR1 is SGHRS and CDR2 is YFSETQ. The CDR3 has 15 residues. V gave up 4 bases and J gave up 5 bases; unmatched junction bases: 10.

This clone was found once. This chain connects TRBV21-1 to TRBJ1-1. TRBV21-1 is a pseudogene locus. The CDR3 sequence is 17 residues long. This CDR3 is CASSGGGVKPMNTEAFF. The CDR3 DNA reads TGTGCCAGCAGCGGAGGGGGGGTAAAGCCGATGAACACTGAAGCTTTCTTT.

The rearrangement joins TRBV9 to TRBJ2-6, with D maybe TRBD1 (6 bases). The CDR3 runs 17 residues. Germline V gives CDR1 SGDLS, CDR2 YYNGEE. The germline V and J ends were trimmed by 0 bases and 2 bases, with 12 bases remaining between them. The CDR3 reads CASSVEGGWAGANVLTF. The CDR3 nucleotides read TGTGCCAGCAGCGTAGAAGGGGGATGGGCTGGGGCCAACGTCCTGACTTTC.

This clone has only one observation. The gene calls are TRBV5-1 and TRBJ2-3, with 13 bases fitting TRBD2. This CDR3 is built from 17 residues. Germline V gene sequence: CDR1 SGHRS, CDR2 YFSETQ. Unmatched junction bases numbered 1, after V lost 0 bases and J lost 0 bases. The CDR3 sequence: CASSLELAGGSTDTQYF. In nucleotides, the CDR3 is TGCGCCAGCAGCTTGGAACTAGCGGGAGGGAGCACAGATACGCAGTATTTT.

The gene calls are TRBV5-1 and TRBJ2-4, with 9 bases identical to TRBD1. CDR3 length: 19 residues. Unmatched junction bases numbered 14, after V lost 4 bases and J lost 0 bases. CDR1 SGHRS and CDR2 YFSETQ come from the germline V gene. The CDR3 coding sequence is TGCGCCAGCAGCCCGAGCCGGGACAGGGCGTCGGGAGCCAAAAACATTCAGTACTTC. It yields the protein CASSPSRDRASGAKNIQYF.

This clone has only one observation. CDR3 in amino acids: CAWSEKTGYQETQYF. In DNA, the CDR3 is TGTGCCTGGAGTGAAAAGACAGGGTACCAAGAGACCCAGTACTTC. The V and J genes are TRBV30 and TRBJ2-5; TRBD1 matches at 7 bases. V was pared by 1 base and J by 0 bases, with 5 bases of the junction left unmatched. The CDR3 contains 15 residues. Germline lookup yields CDR1 GTSNPN and CDR2 SVGIG (reference sequence).

The rearrangement uses TRBV21-1 and TRBJ2-7; TRBD2, the D gene given by the table, was not confirmed from the DNA. TRBV21-1 is annotated as a pseudogene. The CDR3 runs 12 residues. CDR3 bases: TGTGCCAGCAACGCGGCTAGCCACGAGCAGTACTTC. Translation gives CASNAASHEQYF.

The CDR3 DNA reads as TGTGCCAGCAGCCAACCTAGCCACTACCCCCCCTTCTTC. It codes for CASSQPSHYPPFF. The rearrangement joins TRBV7-9 to TRBJ2-1; tentatively, D is TRBD2 (5 bases). This CDR3 is built from 13 residues. Germline V gene data show CDR1 as SEHNR and CDR2 as FQNEAQ (reference sequence). Trimming left V 5 bases short and J 16 bases short, with 21 bases between.

The chain employs TRBV5-5 and TRBJ1-1, with 8 bases aligning to TRBD1. V lost 4 bases to trimming and J lost 5 bases; unmatched junction nucleotides: 7. Germline V lookup: CDR1 SGHKS, CDR2 YYEKEE (reference sequence). The CDR3 is 14 amino acids. For the CDR3, the DNA is TGTGCCAGCAGCGGAACAGGGGGAGGTACTGAAGCTTTCTTT. It specifies CASSGTGGGTEAFF.

The rearrangement joins TRBV11-1 to TRBJ2-7; 8 bases align to TRBD2. This CDR3 region has 16 residues. Trimming at V came to 2 bases and at J to 3 bases, leaving 9 bases not matched to a gene. The germline CDR1 and CDR2 sequences are SGHAT and FQDESV (reference sequence). CDR3 loop: CASSLTMSGSFYEQYF. CDR3 DNA sequence: TGTGCCAGCAGCTTAACAATGAGCGGGAGTTTCTACGAGCAGTACTTC.